This record concerns one T cell receptor (beta chain) sequence. Looked up from germline, CDR1 is MNHEY and CDR2 is SVGEGT. J was trimmed by 1 base and V by 0 bases; bases with no gene match: 3. This CDR3 has 16 amino acids. Original processing notes: Estimated nucleated cell counts came from reference gene primer amplification. Only in-frame clones appear in the TCRdb table, and some are missing; sequencing was by immunoSEQ multiplex PCR. The V and J calls and the clone size are those of that table, but D and trimming were determined from the DNA. Among roughly 380,000 clones listed, around nine tenths were seen once. These data are taken from a study of blood T cell repertoires in COVID-19. About the study: Italy, Spain and the United States were the sources of the convalescent and acute COVID-19 samples. T cells, B-cell-depleted T cells, or PBMCs supplied cDNA or gDNA.

Enrolment of Seattle patients took place during active infection, and they were followed longitudinally. This sequence originates from a woman in her 40s with COVID-19, enrolled during active disease. This sequence joins TRBV6-2 or TRBV6-3 and TRBJ1-5; 7 positions agree with TRBD1. Sample: peripheral blood. CDR3 DNA: TGTGCCAGCAGTTACTCGAGGGGGCCCAGCAATCAGCCCCAGCATTTT. This sequence encodes CASSYSRGPSNQPQHF.